This T cell receptor beta chain came from a study of T cell responses to AZD1222 COVID-19 vaccine. The ends were cut back, 4 bases at V and 0 bases at J, with 14 bases in the middle. Germline loops: CDR1 SGHNT, CDR2 YYREEE (reference sequence). This CDR3 spans 16 amino acids. Study-level findings and limits: Repertoire samples came only from after the peak T cell response. Mostly white British, mostly female donors; authors suggested clonal diversity may be underestimated.

With respect to this clone: What it binds is unknown.

Clones were read by immunoSEQ multiplex PCR, and TCRdb kept only the in-frame ones, dropping some. The sample has 80,000 to 95,000 clones, approximately 78% seen once. Sequenced material: peripheral blood, taken on day 0 of AZD1222 vaccination. The source is an adult in good health. This rearrangement joins TRBV5-4 to TRBJ1-3; D gene uncertain. CDR3 nucleotide sequence: TGTGCCAGCAGCAAGGGAATCCGCACCTCTGGAAACACCATATATTTT. This codes for CASSKGIRTSGNTIYF. Supplemented by reference TRBV5-4 and TRBJ1-3, the full variable domain reads ETGVTQSPTHLIKTRGQQVTLRCSSQSGHNTVSWYQQALGQGPQFIFQYYREEENGRGNFPPRFSGLQFPNYSSELNVNALELDDSALYLCASSKGIRTSGNTIYFGEGSWLTVV.